The table lists the clone carrying this TCR beta chain with a few counts. The antigen is not known. Germline loops: CDR1 SGHDN, CDR2 FVKESK. The CDR3 is made up of 13 amino acids. With 60 Vbeta and 13 Jbeta primers, the PCR was carried out. Repertoires were generated with immunoSEQ multiplex PCR, while TCRdb's copy carries only in-frame clones and drops some. The sample shows about 80,000 clones, under 80% of them seen only once. This sample was taken from a study of cytomegalovirus exposure and HLA in healthy donors. The study, taken as a whole, reports: In an earlier analysis, most TCR beta V segments were productive about 87% or about 30% of the time.

The V gene is TRBV14, the J gene TRBJ2-5; D remains unclear. The last part of the DNA fits TRBJ2-7 better; the J call may be wrong. This receptor was obtained from a human donor in good health. Input material: PBMCs. CDR3 DNA: TGTGCCAGCAGCAAGGCCGCCAGGTACGAGCAGTACTTC. Translating gives CASSKAARYEQYF.